The present T cell receptor (beta chain) was sequenced within a study of blood T cell repertoires in COVID-19. Study-wide background: The samples span acute and convalescent COVID-19 from the United States, Italy and Spain. T cells, B-cell-depleted T cells, or PBMCs provided the cDNA or gDNA that served as material.

Authors' processing steps: Amplified reference gene primers provided the basis for estimating nucleated cell counts. The table came from immunoSEQ multiplex PCR; TCRdb's copy has only in-frame clones and leaves some out. V, J and clone size reflect that table, while D and trimming were determined from the DNA. The sample holds approximately 240,000 clones, about nine tenths seen once. Those who participated ranged in age from roughly 18 to 89 years and resided in around 22 US areas. CDR1 is SGDLS, CDR2 YYNGEE, per germline. V was cut by 0 bases and J by 4 bases, with 4 bases left in between. This CDR3 has 13 amino acids. About this clone: Other DNA sequences from this sample encode an identical CDR3 as well.

Input material: PBMCs or T cells enriched from blood (not recorded which). The gene calls are TRBV9 and TRBJ2-2; D is uncertain. This TCR came from a woman aged 25 to 39 with acute COVID-19. CDR3 residues: CASSVGVTGELFF. The CDR3 DNA follows: TGTGCCAGCAGCGTAGGCGTCACCGGGGAGCTGTTTTTT.